Described below is a single TCR beta chain sequence and its context. This clonotype has only a few counts. What this receptor recognizes is not known. Qualities for individual bases were not recorded, and no much larger clone is one base off. Sequences DFQATT (CDR1) and SNEGSKA (CDR2) are obtained from the germline V gene (reference sequence). The CDR3 has 11 amino acids, counting the end cysteine and phenylalanine. Of all the DNA, just the CDR3 is kept, 33 bases in frame from base 1. The sample belongs to a study of regulatory T cells in long-lasting Graves disease (dated by TCRdb to about 2021). About the full investigation: Antithyroid drugs had been taken for less than 3 months by newly diagnosed Graves' disease patients. This study used TCR sequencing and RNA sequencing of peripheral blood to compare persistent Graves' disease patients against newly diagnosed Graves' disease patients. A total of roughly 33 samples underwent TCR sequencing: around 13 from persistent and about 20 from newly diagnosed Graves' disease patients. The study was conducted in China and was registered as a clinical trial.

General findings and caveats noted by the study authors: More public clonotypes were shared among persistent patients (2,741) than among newly diagnosed patients (966). The authors acknowledged the small sample size as a limitation that may reduce accuracy. Compared with newly diagnosed patients, persistent Graves' disease patients had lower TCR Shannon entropy and fewer highly expanded clones, which suggests clonal expansion. Sequencing and analysis were limited to the TCR beta chain. Preferential use of TRBV28, TRBJ1-2 and TRBJ2-5 was observed in persistent disease, whereas TRBV20-1 and TRBJ2-1 were favored in newly diagnosed disease. Peripheral blood alone was examined, since thyroid tissue, which constituted the primary lesion, could not be accessed.

Preparation of the library involved multiplex PCR. The run used an Illumina HiSeq 4000. iRepertoire HTBI primers and Arm-PCR amplification of CDR3 regions were used to construct TCR beta libraries. Before sequencing, the PCR products went through gel purification. Concerning the study's data processing: Gene usage analysis of CDR3 amino acid clonotypes used the 50 to 70 TRBV and approximately 13 TRBJ segments found across samples. COPE and FqMerger were used to merge filtered high-quality paired reads into contigs. BLAST was used to align contigs to IMGT TRBV, TRBD and TRBJ reference genes, and CDR3 was defined according to IMGT. Any clonotype with a frequency above 0.1% was classified as a highly expanded clone. Shannon entropy served as the measure of repertoire diversity, while the Gini coefficient captured V-J evenness. A clonotype found in more than one individual was treated as public. Using fastp at Q25 and MiXCR, TCRdb reprocessed the public reads and kept productive beta chains. Each entry is one CDR3 protein sequence, shown with its most common DNA and genes. Clone size and V and J calls follow TCRdb, not the original study. For this sample the table gives about 450,000 distinct CDR3 sequences, of which about a sixth were detected only once. Approximately 11% of the sample lies in the top ten.

Reading the label with the study, this specimen's time point is: newly diagnosed GD, antithyroid drugs for less than 3 months. RNA was extracted from PBMCs in TRIzol for both TCR sequencing and RNA sequencing. The diagnosis of Graves' disease was made according to American Thyroid Association guidelines. Patients for the study were recruited at an endocrinology department in Xi'an, China. Each patient gave 8.5 to 9.5 milliliters of peripheral blood, collected in an EDTA anticoagulant tube. PBMCs were isolated by Ficoll Paque Plus density gradient separation without further T cell sorting. RNA quality was checked with an Agilent 2100 Bioanalyzer and agarose gel, and concentration with a NanoDrop 2000. A further study also used this sample, focusing on T cells in Graves' hyperthyroidism and ophthalmopathy. The second study also describes: A patient counted as having stable Graves' hyperthyroidism if no progression to ophthalmopathy occurred over 18 months of follow-up. Hyperthyroidism patients were newly diagnosed, with disease duration under 2 months, and aged 18 to 65 years. The study excluded patients with uncontrolled infections, other autoimmune diseases, pregnancy or lactation. Diagnoses were based on clinical symptoms, serum thyroxine and TRAb, thyroid ultrasound and orbital computed tomography. The TCR CDR3 was subjected to a first round of RT-PCR using the HTBI primer set and the Qiagen OneStep RT-PCR kit. Most expanded thyroid clonotypes (frequency above 0.001) were also detected in blood, a finding suggesting that blood repertoires may reflect thyroid immune responses. Ophthalmopathy was separated from stable hyperthyroidism by a 13 V-J signature model, with approximately 89% sensitivity and about 81% specificity obtained in cross-validation and 80%/75% obtained in testing. During validation, the model predicted progression to ophthalmopathy a median of roughly six months ahead of onset, with almost 71% sensitivity and 72.22% specificity. To identify distinguishing TCR V-J signatures, a discovery cohort of around 98 patients was used, comprising under 45 with Graves' ophthalmopathy and approximately 58 with stable Graves' hyperthyroidism. Whether ophthalmopathy could be predicted prospectively was tested in an independent validation cohort made up of approximately 19 hyperthyroidism patients plus 17 patients who later progressed to ophthalmopathy. The approximately 100 discovery patients were randomly divided into training and test sets at a 7:3 ratio. In several Graves' hyperthyroidism patients, the study also compared T-cell repertoires from thyroid tissue with T-cell repertoires from blood. After sampling, hyperthyroidism patients received methimazole starting at 30 mg daily, and ophthalmopathy patients received high-dose intravenous methylprednisolone. A second multiplex PCR round built the libraries, followed by size selection and purification. Libraries were sequenced paired-end with 100 bp reads on an Illumina HiSeq2000. SOAPnuke was used to process the raw data, throwing out any read that contained adapters or uncalled bases, had a mean Phred below 15, or lacked an exact constant-primer or identifier match. COPE v1.2.5 was used to merge the high-quality paired reads, and each unique nucleotide sequence was defined as a clonotype. MiTCR v1.1 was used to align clonotypes to the IMGT TRBV, TRBD and TRBJ reference segments. Only V-J combinations with frequency above 0.0001, covering about 99% of repertoires, were analysed. A TCS score was defined as the ratio of F50 (clonal expansion) to E x V (chaos), with BLOSUM62-based TCRdist applied between CDR3 peptides within each V-J. Welch's t-statistics and random forest reduced roughly 540 V-J features to roughly 13, which were used in a naive Bayes classifier (R e1071). Sample size was not statistically predetermined, and investigators were not blinded to group allocation. The paper reports TCR Vbeta CDR3 sequencing of more than 120 peripheral blood samples: 40 or so ophthalmopathy, fewer than 80 hyperthyroidism and around 17 progressor patients.

Sequenced material: peripheral blood mononuclear cells (PBMCs), taken at new diagnosis, from a patient treated with antithyroid drugs. The TCR was taken from a woman in her thirties with Graves disease. Donor details come from another sample of the same person, matched by shared clones. Here the chain combines TRBV20-1 and TRBJ1-1; perhaps TRBD1 is the D gene, with 6 bases matching. The sequenced DNA: TGCAGCCACAGGGAGAACACTGAAGCTTTCTTT. This encodes CSHRENTEAFF.